The present entry profiles one TCR beta chain with its context. Sample treatment: around 19 received Ad26.COV2.S at low or high dose, single or two shots; about 5 received placebo; per-sample allocation not given. On day 63 after the first injection, vaccine and placebo recipients gave samples. The individual, an adult aged 18-55 years, was a donor in Boston. Spike of the Wuhan-strain SARS-CoV-2 was expressed by an Ad26 vector, which formed the vaccine. The CDR3 totals 13 residues. Germline CDR1 is GTSNPN and CDR2 is SVGIG (reference sequence). The germline V and J ends were trimmed by 0 bases and 6 bases, with 8 bases remaining between them. These data belong to a study of Ad26.COV2.S vaccination and SARS-CoV-2 variants. Study background: Within the COV1001 Ad26.COV2.S trial arm, the donor was enrolled. By the intramuscular route, Ad26.COV2.S was given once, or twice 56 days apart.

TCRdb's copy holds only in-frame clones and misses some; the assay was immunoSEQ multiplex PCR. The sample shows 300,000 to 400,000 clones, approximately 90% of them seen only once. The receptor was derived from a person aged 18 to 65 who received the Ad26.COV2.S COVID-19 vaccine or a placebo. The sequences come from peripheral blood, collected in a trial of Ad26.COV2.S vaccine versus placebo. The J gene is TRBJ2-2, the V gene TRBV30, with unresolved D. Written as DNA, the CDR3 is TGTGCCTGGAGTGTGAAGTGGGCCGGGGAGCTGTTTTTT. Protein sequence: CAWSVKWAGELFF. Drawing the rest from reference TRBV30 and TRBJ2-2, the complete variable domain is SQTIHQWPATLVQPVGSPLSLECTVEGTSNPNLYWYRQAAGRGLQLLFYSVGIGQISSEVPQNLSASRPQDRQFILSSKKLLLSDSGFYLCAWSVKWAGELFFGEGSRLTVL.